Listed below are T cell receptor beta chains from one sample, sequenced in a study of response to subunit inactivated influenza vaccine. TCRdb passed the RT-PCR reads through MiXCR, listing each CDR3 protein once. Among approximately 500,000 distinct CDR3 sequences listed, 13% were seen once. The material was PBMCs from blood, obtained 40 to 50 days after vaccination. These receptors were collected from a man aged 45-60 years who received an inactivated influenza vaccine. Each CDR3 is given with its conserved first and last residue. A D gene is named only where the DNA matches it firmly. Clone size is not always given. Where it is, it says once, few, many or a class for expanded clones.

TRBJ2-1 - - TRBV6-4 CAFCFPRGRSSSYNEQFF TGTGCCTTCTGTTTCCCGCGCGGGCGGTCGAGCTCCTACAATGAGCAGTTCTTC
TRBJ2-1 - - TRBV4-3 CASSQAGRYNEQFF TGCGCCAGCAGCCAAGCGGGCCGCTACAATGAGCAGTTCTTC
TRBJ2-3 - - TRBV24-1 CATSDLKGSRGADTQYF TGTGCCACCAGTGATTTGAAGGGCAGCCGAGGGGCAGATACGCAGTATTTT
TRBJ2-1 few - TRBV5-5 CASSRGTLNEQFF TGTGCCAGCAGCCGTGGGACACTCAATGAGCAGTTCTTC
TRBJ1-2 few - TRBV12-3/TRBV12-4 CASSIRDNGNGYTF TGTGCCAGCAGTATCCGGGACAATGGGAATGGCTACACCTTC
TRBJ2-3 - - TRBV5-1 CASTEGRTDTQYF TGCGCCAGCACAGAGGGCCGCACAGATACGCAGTATTTT
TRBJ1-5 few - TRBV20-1 CSARVGGEQPQHF TGCAGTGCAAGGGTGGGAGGGGAACAGCCCCAGCATTTT
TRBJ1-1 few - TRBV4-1 CASSYFERNTEAFF TGCGCCAGCAGTTACTTTGAAAGGAACACTGAAGCTTTCTTT
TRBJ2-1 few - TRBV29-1 CSAEAGGQVYNEQFF TGCAGCGCCGAGGCGGGGGGACAGGTCTACAATGAGCAGTTCTTC
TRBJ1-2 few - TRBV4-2 CASSQARTPNYGYTF TGTGCCAGCAGCCAAGCCCGAACACCTAACTATGGCTACACCTTC
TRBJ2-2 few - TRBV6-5 CASSYIGSNGELFF TGTGCCAGCAGTTATATAGGGAGTAACGGGGAGCTGTTTTTT
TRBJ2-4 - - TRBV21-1 CASSKSLTTGGGYNQYF TGTGCCAGCAGCAAATCCCTTACGACAGGGGGCGGGTACAATCAGTACTTC
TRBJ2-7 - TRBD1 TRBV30 CAWNGRGYEQYF TGTGCCTGGAATGGCAGGGGGTACGAGCAGTACTTC
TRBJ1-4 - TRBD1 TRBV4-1 CASSQDLGRGPEKLFF TGCGCCAGCAGCCAAGATTTGGGCAGGGGGCCTGAAAAACTGTTTTTT
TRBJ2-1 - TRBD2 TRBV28 CARLAGSYNEQFF TGTGCCAGGCTAGCGGGCTCCTACAATGAGCAGTTCTTC
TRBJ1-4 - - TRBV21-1 CASSLRQGTTNEKLFF TGTGCCAGCAGCCTACGACAGGGAACAACTAATGAAAAACTGTTTTTT
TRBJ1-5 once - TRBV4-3 CASSQGERGQPQHF TGCGCCAGCAGCCAGGGGGAAAGGGGACAGCCCCAGCATTTT
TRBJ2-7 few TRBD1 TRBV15 CATSTRGQGAKYEQYF TGTGCCACCAGCACACGGGGACAGGGGGCTAAGTACGAGCAGTACTTC
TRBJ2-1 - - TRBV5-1 CASSLVPPARALPNEQFF TGCGCCAGCAGCTTGGTCCCGCCGGCAAGGGCCCTTCCCAATGAGCAGTTCTTC
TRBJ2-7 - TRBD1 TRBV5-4 CASSLEPGGGGEQYF TGTGCCAGCAGCTTGGAACCAGGGGGTGGTGGGGAGCAGTACTTC
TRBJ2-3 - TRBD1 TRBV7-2 CASSMTTGTDTQYF TGTGCCAGCAGCATGACGACAGGGACAGATACGCAGTATTTT
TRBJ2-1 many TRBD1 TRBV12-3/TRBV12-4 CASSLLSTGGYEQFF TGTGCCAGCAGTCTCCTCTCGACAGGGGGGTATGAGCAGTTCTTC
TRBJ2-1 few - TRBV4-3 CASSLSWGPEYTSSYNEQFF TGCGCCAGCAGCCTAAGCTGGGGTCCTGAGTATACCAGCTCCTACAATGAGCAGTTCTTC
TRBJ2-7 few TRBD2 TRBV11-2 CASSLELAGPYTAYEQYF TGTGCCAGCAGCTTAGAACTAGCGGGGCCCTATACCGCCTACGAGCAGTACTTC
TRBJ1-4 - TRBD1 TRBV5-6 CASTPYRGSNEKLFF TGTGCCAGCACCCCGTACAGGGGTTCTAATGAAAAACTGTTTTTT
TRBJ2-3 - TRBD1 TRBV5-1 CASSHGQGTQYF TGCGCCAGCAGCCACGGACAGGGGACGCAGTATTTT
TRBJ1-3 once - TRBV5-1 CASSLTGKGFSGNTIYF TGCGCCAGCAGCCTAACCGGAAAGGGTTTCTCTGGAAACACCATATATTTT
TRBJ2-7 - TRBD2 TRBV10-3 CAISGPSGGSYEQYF TGTGCCATCAGTGGCCCTAGCGGCGGATCCTACGAGCAGTACTTC
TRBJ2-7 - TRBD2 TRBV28 CASSTPGLAAYEQYF TGTGCCAGCAGTACGCCGGGACTAGCAGCCTACGAGCAGTACTTC
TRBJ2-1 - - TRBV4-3 CASSQSPLGRLLYNEQFF TGCGCCAGCAGCCAGAGCCCTTTAGGGAGGCTCCTCTACAATGAGCAGTTCTTC
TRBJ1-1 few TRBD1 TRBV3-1 CASSRRDRWNTEAFF TGTGCCAGCAGCCGTCGGGACAGGTGGAACACTGAAGCTTTCTTT